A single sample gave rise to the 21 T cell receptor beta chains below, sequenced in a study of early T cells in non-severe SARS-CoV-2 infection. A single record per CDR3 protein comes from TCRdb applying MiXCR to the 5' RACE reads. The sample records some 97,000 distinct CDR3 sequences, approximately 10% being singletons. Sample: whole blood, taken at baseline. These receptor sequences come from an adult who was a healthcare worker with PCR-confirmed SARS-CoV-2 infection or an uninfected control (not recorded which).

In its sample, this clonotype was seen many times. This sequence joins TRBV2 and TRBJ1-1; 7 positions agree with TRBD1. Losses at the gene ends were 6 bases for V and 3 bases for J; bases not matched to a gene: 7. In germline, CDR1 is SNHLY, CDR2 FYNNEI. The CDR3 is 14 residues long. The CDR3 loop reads CASRDGQADTEAFF. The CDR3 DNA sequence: TGTGCCAGCAGGGACGGACAGGCGGACACTGAAGCTTTCTTT. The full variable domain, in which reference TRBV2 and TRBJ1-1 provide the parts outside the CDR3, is EPEVTQTPSHQVTQMGQEVILRCVPISNHLYFYWYRQILGQKVEFLVSFYNNEISEKSEIFDDQFSVERPDGSNFTLKIRSTKLEDSAMYFCASRDGQADTEAFFGQGTRLTVV.

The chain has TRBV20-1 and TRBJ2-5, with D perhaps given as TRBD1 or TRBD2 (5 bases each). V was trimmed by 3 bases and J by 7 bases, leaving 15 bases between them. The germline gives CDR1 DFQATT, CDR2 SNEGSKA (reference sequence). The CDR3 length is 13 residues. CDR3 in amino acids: CSASSRGRVTQYF. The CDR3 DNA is TGCAGTGCTAGCAGTCGGGGCAGGGTGACCCAGTACTTC.

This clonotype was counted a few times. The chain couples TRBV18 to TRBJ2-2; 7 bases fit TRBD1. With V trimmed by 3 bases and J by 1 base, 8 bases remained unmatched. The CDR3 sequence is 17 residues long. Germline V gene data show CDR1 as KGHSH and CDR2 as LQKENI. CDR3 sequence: CASSPFSGTVNTGELFF. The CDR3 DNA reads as TGTGCCAGCTCACCCTTTTCCGGGACAGTGAACACCGGGGAGCTGTTTTTT.

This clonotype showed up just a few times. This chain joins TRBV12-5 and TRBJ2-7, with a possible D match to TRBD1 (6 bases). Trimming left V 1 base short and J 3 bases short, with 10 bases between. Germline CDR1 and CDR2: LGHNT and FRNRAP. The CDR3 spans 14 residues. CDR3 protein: CASGLGTEIYEQYF. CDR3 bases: TGTGCTAGTGGTTTGGGGACAGAAATCTACGAGCAGTACTTC.

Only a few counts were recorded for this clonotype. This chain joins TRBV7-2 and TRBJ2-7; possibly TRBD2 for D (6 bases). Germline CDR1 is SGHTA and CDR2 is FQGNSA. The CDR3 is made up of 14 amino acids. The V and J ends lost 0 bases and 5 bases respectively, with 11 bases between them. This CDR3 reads CASSLASGHNEQYF. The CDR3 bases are TGTGCCAGCAGCTTAGCTAGCGGTCACAACGAGCAGTACTTC. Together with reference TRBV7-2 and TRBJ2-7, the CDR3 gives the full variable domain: GAGVSQSPSNKVTEKGKDVELRCDPISGHTALYWYRQSLGQGLEFLIYFQGNSAPDKSGLPSDRFSAERTGGSVSTLTIQRTQQEDSAVYLCASSLASGHNEQYFGPGTRLTVT.

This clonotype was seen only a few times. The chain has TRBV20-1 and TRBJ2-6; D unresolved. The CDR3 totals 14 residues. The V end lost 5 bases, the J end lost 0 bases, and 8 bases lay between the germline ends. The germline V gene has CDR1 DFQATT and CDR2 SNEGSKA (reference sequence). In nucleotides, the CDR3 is TGCAGTGCTCCCCGTTTCTCTGGGGCCAACGTCCTGACTTTC. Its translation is CSAPRFSGANVLTF.

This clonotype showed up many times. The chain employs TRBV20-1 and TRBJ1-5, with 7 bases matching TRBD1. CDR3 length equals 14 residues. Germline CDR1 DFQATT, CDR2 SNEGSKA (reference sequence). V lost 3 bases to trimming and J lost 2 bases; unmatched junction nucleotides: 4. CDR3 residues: CSASRQGGNQPQHF. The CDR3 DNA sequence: TGCAGTGCTAGCCGACAGGGCGGCAATCAGCCCCAGCATTTT.

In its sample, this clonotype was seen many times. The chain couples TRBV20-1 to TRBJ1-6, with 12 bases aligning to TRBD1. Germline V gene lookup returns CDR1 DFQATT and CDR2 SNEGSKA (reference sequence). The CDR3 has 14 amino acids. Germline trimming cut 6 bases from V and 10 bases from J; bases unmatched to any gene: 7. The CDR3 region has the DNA TGCAGTGCCGAGGGGACAGGGGGCCACTCACCCCTCCACTTT. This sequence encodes CSAEGTGGHSPLHF.

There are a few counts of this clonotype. This CDR3 is CSALAGDTDTQYF. For the CDR3, the DNA is TGCAGCGCTCTAGCGGGGGACACAGATACGCAGTATTTT. V and J are TRBV29-1 and TRBJ2-3; 10 bases line up with TRBD2. The CDR3 loop spans 13 amino acids. J lost 2 bases, V lost 7 bases, and 3 bases had no gene match. Germline CDR1 reads SQVTM; CDR2 reads ANQGSEA.

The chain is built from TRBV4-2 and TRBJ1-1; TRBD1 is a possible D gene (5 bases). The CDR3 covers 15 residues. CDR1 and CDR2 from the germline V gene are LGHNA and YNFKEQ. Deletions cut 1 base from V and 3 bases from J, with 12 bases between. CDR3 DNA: TGTGCCAGCAGCCAAGTGGGGGTTAGCGACACTGAAGCTTTCTTT. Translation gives CASSQVGVSDTEAFF.

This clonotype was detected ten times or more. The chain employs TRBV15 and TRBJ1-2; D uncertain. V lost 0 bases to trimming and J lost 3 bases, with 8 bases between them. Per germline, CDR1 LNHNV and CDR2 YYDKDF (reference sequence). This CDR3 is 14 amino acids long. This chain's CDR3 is CATSRDLADYGYTF. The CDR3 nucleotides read TGTGCCACCAGCAGAGATCTAGCTGACTATGGCTACACCTTC.

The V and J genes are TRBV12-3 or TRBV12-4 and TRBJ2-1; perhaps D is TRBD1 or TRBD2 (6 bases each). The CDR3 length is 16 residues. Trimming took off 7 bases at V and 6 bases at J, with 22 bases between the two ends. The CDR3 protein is CASTRGGEKGGNEQFF. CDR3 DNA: TGTGCCAGCACTCGGGGCGGTGAGAAGGGGGGCAATGAGCAGTTCTTC.

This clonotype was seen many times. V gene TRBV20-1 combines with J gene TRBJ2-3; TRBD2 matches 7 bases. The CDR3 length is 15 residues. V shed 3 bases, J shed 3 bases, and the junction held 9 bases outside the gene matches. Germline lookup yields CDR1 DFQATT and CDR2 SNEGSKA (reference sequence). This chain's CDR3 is CSASGSGTFTDTQYF. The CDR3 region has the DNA TGCAGTGCTAGCGGGAGCGGGACCTTTACAGATACGCAGTATTTT.

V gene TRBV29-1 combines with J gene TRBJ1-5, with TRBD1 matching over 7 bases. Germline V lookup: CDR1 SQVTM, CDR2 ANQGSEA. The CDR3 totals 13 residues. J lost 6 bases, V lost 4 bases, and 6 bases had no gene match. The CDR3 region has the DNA TGCAGCGTTGGACAGGGTCCCGGTCAGCCCCAGCATTTT. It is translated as CSVGQGPGQPQHF.

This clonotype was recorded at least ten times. Here the CDR3 DNA reads TGTGCCAGCAGCTTAATGGGAGGTTCTGGAAACACCATATATTTT. The encoded protein is CASSLMGGSGNTIYF. The rearrangement uses TRBV11-2 and TRBJ1-3; D uncertain. Trimming cost V 2 bases and J 1 base, with 9 bases left between them. Germline V gene lookup returns CDR1 SGHAT and CDR2 FQNNGV. The CDR3 contains 15 residues.

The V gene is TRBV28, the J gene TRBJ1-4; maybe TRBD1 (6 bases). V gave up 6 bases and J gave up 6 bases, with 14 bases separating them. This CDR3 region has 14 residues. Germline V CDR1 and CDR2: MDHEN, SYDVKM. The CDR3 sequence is CASRPHRDDEKLFF. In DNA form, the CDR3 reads TGTGCCAGCAGGCCCCACAGGGATGATGAAAAACTGTTTTTT.

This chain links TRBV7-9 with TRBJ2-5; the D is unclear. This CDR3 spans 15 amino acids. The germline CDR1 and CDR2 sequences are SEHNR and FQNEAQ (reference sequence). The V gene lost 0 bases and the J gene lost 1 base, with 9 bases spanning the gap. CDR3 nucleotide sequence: TGTGCCAGCAGCTTAGCCCTAGGACCCCAAGAGACCCAGTACTTC. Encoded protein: CASSLALGPQETQYF.

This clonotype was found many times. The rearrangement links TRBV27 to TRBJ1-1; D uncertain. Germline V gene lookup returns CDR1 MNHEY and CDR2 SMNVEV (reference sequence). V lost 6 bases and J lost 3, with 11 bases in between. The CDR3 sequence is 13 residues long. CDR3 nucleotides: TGTGCCAGCAGGTCCGGGAGTTACACTGAAGCTTTCTTT. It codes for CASRSGSYTEAFF.

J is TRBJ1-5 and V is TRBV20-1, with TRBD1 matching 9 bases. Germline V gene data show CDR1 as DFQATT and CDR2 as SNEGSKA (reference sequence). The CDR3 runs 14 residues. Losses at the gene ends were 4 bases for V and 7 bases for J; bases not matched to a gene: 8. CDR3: CSATSRTGEQPQHF. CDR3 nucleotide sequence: TGCAGTGCTACCAGCAGGACAGGGGAACAGCCCCAGCATTTT.

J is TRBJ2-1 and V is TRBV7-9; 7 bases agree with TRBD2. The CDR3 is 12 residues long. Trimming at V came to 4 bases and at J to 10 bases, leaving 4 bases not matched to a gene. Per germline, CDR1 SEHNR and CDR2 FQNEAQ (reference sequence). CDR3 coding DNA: TGTGCCAGCAGCTCGAGCGGGGAGGAGCAGTTCTTC. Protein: CASSSSGEEQFF.

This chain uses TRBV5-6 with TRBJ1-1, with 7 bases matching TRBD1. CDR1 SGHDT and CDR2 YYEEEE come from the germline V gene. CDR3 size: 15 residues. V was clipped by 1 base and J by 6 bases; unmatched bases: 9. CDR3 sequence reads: CASSLYRGRFAEAFF. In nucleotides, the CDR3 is TGTGCCAGCAGCTTGTATAGGGGGCGATTCGCTGAAGCTTTCTTT. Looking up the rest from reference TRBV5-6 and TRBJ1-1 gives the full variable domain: DAGVTQSPTHLIKTRGQQVTLRCSPKSGHDTVSWYQQALGQGPQFIFQYYEEEERQRGNFPDRFSGHQFPNYSSELNVNALLLGDSALYLCASSLYRGRFAEAFFGQGTRLTVV.